The clone carrying this TCR beta chain has ten or more counts. Its antigen is not identified. The data were taken from a study of T-cell reconstitution after alpha-beta-depleted transplantation in children. Points from the study as a whole: Surviving recipient T cells and thymic progenitors produced the high day-60 TCRbeta diversity seen in some patients. Most T-cell counts and diversity one year after the transplant came from T cells that were newly produced.

Unique molecular identifiers tagged the TCRbeta library. TCRdb called the PCR reads again in MiXCR, with one record for every CDR3 protein. Of about 200,000 distinct CDR3 sequences detected, about 6% appear once; the ten largest clones hold under 6%. The CDR3 totals 15 residues. Germline lookup yields CDR1 MNHNS and CDR2 SASEGT. V shed 5 bases, J shed 7 bases, and the junction held 5 bases outside the gene matches. The material sequenced was PBMCs, taken before TCRalphabeta/CD19-depleted stem cell transplant. This clonotype originated in a girl under three years old with combined immunodeficiency, due to receive a stem cell transplant. This chain links TRBV6-1 with TRBJ2-2; TRBD2 matches at 12 bases. As DNA, the CDR3 is TGTGCCAGCAGTCAATGGACTAGCGGGATCGGGGAGCTGTTTTTT. It translates to CASSQWTSGIGELFF.